The rows below give T cell receptor beta chains drawn from one sample of a study of cytomegalovirus exposure and HLA in healthy donors. Sequencing used immunoSEQ multiplex PCR; TCRdb keeps in-frame clones, though not all of them. Among some 170,000 clones listed, approximately 80% were seen once. Sequenced: PBMCs. The receptors originated from a female donor in good health and CMV-seronegative. Each CDR3 is given with its conserved first and last residue. Fields, in order: clone size, V gene, J gene, D gene, CDR3 DNA, CDR3 protein. A D gene is named only where the DNA matches it firmly. The size entry is marked missing in some rows and otherwise reads once, few, many or a size class.

>-|TRBV15|TRBJ1-6|-
TGTGCCACCAGCAGTACGCGGGCCTATAATTCACCCCTCCACTTT
CATSSTRAYNSPLHF
>-|TRBV12-5|TRBJ2-2|-
TGTGCTAGTGGTTTGGACTCCGGGGAGCTGTTTTTT
CASGLDSGELFF
>-|TRBV7-8|TRBJ2-7|-
TGTGCCAGCAGCTTACGACAGGAGCAGTACTTC
CASSLRQEQYF
>-|TRBV27|TRBJ2-1|TRBD2
TGTGCCAGCAGTCCGGGGACTAGCGTCTACAATGAGCAGTTCTTC
CASSPGTSVYNEQFF
>-|TRBV2|TRBJ2-3|TRBD2
TGTGCCAGCAGTGAAGGGGTAGCGGGGGGGTCTAGCACAGATACGCAGTATTTT
CASSEGVAGGSSTDTQYF
>-|TRBV11-2|TRBJ1-1|-
TGTGCCAGCAGCTCGGGTGAAGCTTTCTTT
CASSSGEAFF
>-|TRBV28|TRBJ2-4|TRBD1
TGTGCCAGCAGTCCACGGGGACAGGCCTCTTTCTTC
CASSPRGQASFF
>-|TRBV7-2|TRBJ1-3|-
TGTGCCAGCAGCCTAAACAGGGTCCGCTCTGGAAACACCATATATTTT
CASSLNRVRSGNTIYF
>-|TRBV9|TRBJ1-3|-
TGTGCCAGCAGCCCTAGAGGAGGGAGGGACACCATATATTTT
CASSPRGGRDTIYF
>-|TRBV29-1|TRBJ2-7|-
TGCAGCGTTGCCCGACAGGACGAGCAGTACTTC
CSVARQDEQYF
>once|TRBV4-2|TRBJ2-3|TRBD2
TGTGCCAGCAGTCAGAGCGGGAAACTTTTCGATACGCAGTATTTT
CASSQSGKLFDTQYF
>-|TRBV10-3|TRBJ1-5|-
TGTGCCATCAGTGACTCAGGGTATGAACAGCCCCAGCATTTT
CAISDSGYEQPQHF
>-|TRBV5-4|TRBJ2-5|TRBD2
TGTGCCAGCAGCTTCAGGACTAGCGTGGAGACCCAGTACTTC
CASSFRTSVETQYF
>few|TRBV7-6|TRBJ2-5|TRBD1
TGTGCCAGCAGCAGGAACAGGGGCCAAGAGACCCAGTACTTC
CASSRNRGQETQYF
>-|TRBV10-3|TRBJ2-1|TRBD1
TGTGCCATCAGTGAGCCGACAGGGGCGTCTGTAAATGAGCAGTTCTTC
CAISEPTGASVNEQFF
>few|TRBV5-1|TRBJ2-5|TRBD1
TGCGCCAGCAGCTTGGACAGGGGAGAGACCCAGTACTTC
CASSLDRGETQYF
>-|TRBV5-1|TRBJ2-7|TRBD2
TGCGCCAGCAGCTTGGTAGTCTTAGCGGGAGACGCCTCCTACGAGCAGTACTTC
CASSLVVLAGDASYEQYF
>-|TRBV6-1|TRBJ2-7|-
TGTGCCAGCAAACAGGGTGGGCCCTACGAGCAGTACTTC
CASKQGGPYEQYF
>-|TRBV2|TRBJ2-1|TRBD2
TGTGCCAGCAGTGGGGGACGACTAGCGGGAGGATCCTACAATGAGCAGTTCTTC
CASSGGRLAGGSYNEQFF
>-|TRBV28|TRBJ2-1|-
TGTGCCAGCAGTTTTTCAGGGTCTTTGAATGAGCAGTTCTTC
CASSFSGSLNEQFF
>-|TRBV19|TRBJ1-1|-
TGTGCCAGTAGCATGACCCCGGGCACTGAAGCTTTCTTT
CASSMTPGTEAFF
>-|TRBV2|TRBJ2-1|TRBD2
TGTGCCAGCCGAGGGCGGGAGGGAGTCAATGAGCAGTTCTTC
CASRGREGVNEQFF
>-|TRBV4-1|TRBJ1-4|TRBD1
TGCGCCAGCAGCCAAAGGACAGGCTTTAATGAAAAACTGTTTTTT
CASSQRTGFNEKLFF
>-|TRBV7-9|TRBJ1-4|TRBD1
TGTGCCAGCAGCTACTCCGGGACAGGGTATGAAAAACTGTTTTTT
CASSYSGTGYEKLFF
>-|TRBV29-1|TRBJ1-1|-
TGCAGCGCTCAACAGGGACGAACTGAAGCTTTCTTT
CSAQQGRTEAFF
>few|TRBV30|TRBJ1-2|TRBD1
TGTGCCTGGAGTAGGGACAGAACGGATGGCTACACCTTC
CAWSRDRTDGYTF
>-|TRBV12-5|TRBJ2-2|-
TGTGCTAGTGGCTCCGACACCGTCGGCCCCACCGGGGAGCTGTTTTTT
CASGSDTVGPTGELFF
>-|TRBV13|TRBJ2-3|-
TGTGCCAGCAGCTTTGGCAGGGGGGCGGATACGCAGTATTTT
CASSFGRGADTQYF
>-|TRBV29-1|TRBJ2-6|TRBD2
TGCAGCGTTGAGGGAGGGACTGGGGCCAACGTCCTGACTTTC
CSVEGGTGANVLTF
>-|TRBV2|TRBJ1-5|TRBD1
TGTGCCAGCAAGGGACAGGGAGGTCATCAGCCCCAGCATTTT
CASKGQGGHQPQHF
>-|TRBV2|TRBJ2-1|TRBD1
TGTGCCACCCGACAGGGGCAGAGCTCCTACAATGAGCAGTTCTTC
CATRQGQSSYNEQFF
>-|TRBV27|TRBJ2-7|TRBD1
TGTGCCAGCAGCACTCTGGACAGGGATGTATACGAGCAGTACTTC
CASSTLDRDVYEQYF
>-|TRBV5-8|TRBJ1-2|-
TGTGCCAGCAGCTTGCGCGGATCCTATGGCTACACCTTC
CASSLRGSYGYTF
>once|TRBV9|TRBJ2-3|TRBD1
TGTGCCAGCAGCGTAGTAGGACAGGGGAACACAGATACGCAGTATTTT
CASSVVGQGNTDTQYF
>-|TRBV11-3|TRBJ2-1|-
TGTGCCAGCAGCTTAGATCTAGGAGGGCGGGATGAGCAGTTCTTC
CASSLDLGGRDEQFF
>-|TRBV11-2|TRBJ1-1|-
TGTGCCAGCAGCTTAGACGGCAGACAGAACACTGAAGCTTTCTTT
CASSLDGRQNTEAFF
>-|TRBV7-3|TRBJ2-7|TRBD1
TGTGCCAGCAGCTCACAGGGGGCGACCTACGAGCAGTACTTC
CASSSQGATYEQYF
>-|TRBV2|TRBJ1-5|-
TGTGCCAGCAGTGCAATGAGCTCCTCTCAGCCCCAGCATTTT
CASSAMSSSQPQHF
>-|TRBV30|TRBJ2-3|TRBD1
TGTGCCTGGAGTTCTCCCCGGGACAGGGGGCAGGCAGATACGCAGTATTTT
CAWSSPRDRGQADTQYF
>-|TRBV5-6|TRBJ2-7|TRBD2
TGTGCCAGCAGCCATCTGAGCGGGACCTACGAGCAGTACTTC
CASSHLSGTYEQYF
>-|TRBV10-3|TRBJ1-2|TRBD1
TGTGCCATCAGTGAGTCGAACAGGGGGGCCGATTTATATGGCTACACCTTC
CAISESNRGADLYGYTF
>-|TRBV19|TRBJ1-1|TRBD1
TGTGCCAGTAGTAAGAAGGACAGGCTTGAAGCTTTCTTT
CASSKKDRLEAFF
>-|TRBV28|TRBJ2-7|-
TGTGCCAGCAGTTTATGGGGGACAAACTACTACGAGCAGTACTTC
CASSLWGTNYYEQYF
>-|TRBV30|TRBJ1-2|-
TGTGCCCGAAGACAGAAATTAGCTAACTATGGCTACACCTTC
CARRQKLANYGYTF
>-|TRBV6-6|TRBJ1-6|TRBD1
TGTGCCAGCAGTTACGGCCAGGGGGCAAGTTCACCCCTCCACTTT
CASSYGQGASSPLHF
>-|TRBV30|TRBJ1-3|-
TGTGCCTGGAGTGGCGGTTGGGAGAGCTCTGGAAACACCATATATTTT
CAWSGGWESSGNTIYF
>-|TRBV7-2|TRBJ2-5|TRBD2
TGTGCCAGCAGCTTAGCCCCCCCAGTAGCGGGGGTAGCGCCCCAGTACTTC
CASSLAPPVAGVAPQYF
>-|TRBV2|TRBJ2-3|TRBD1
TGTGCCAGCAGTGGGACAGGGGACGGCACGCAGTATTTT
CASSGTGDGTQYF
>-|TRBV19|TRBJ2-7|TRBD2
TGTGCCAGTAAGAGAGCGGGAGAGGGACTCTACGAGCAGTACTTC
CASKRAGEGLYEQYF
>once|TRBV27|TRBJ2-3|TRBD2
TGTGCCAGCAGTCCATCAGCGGGAGAGATCGCAGATACGCAGTATTTT
CASSPSAGEIADTQYF